This entry concerns a single T cell receptor (beta chain). Its specific antigen is unknown. Base qualities are not provided; no much larger clone lies one nucleotide away. The cohort consisted of 600 or so healthy bone marrow donors. Cohort members were all nominally healthy when sampled, although unrecorded immune exposures were likely present. The donor was CMV seropositive and was included in the group of 300 or so seropositive cohort members. A peripheral blood sample was collected from each donor, and TCR beta sequencing was performed on peripheral blood mononuclear cells. The Qiagen DNeasy Blood Extraction Kit was used to extract genomic DNA from the blood cell samples. The germline V gene sets CDR1 to SNHLY and CDR2 to FYNNEI. Including the terminal cysteine and phenylalanine, the CDR3 comprises 12 residues. Of all the DNA, just the CDR3 is kept, 36 bases in frame from base 1. A distance of 14 bases separates the germline ends of V and J, which lose 6 bases and 10 bases respectively.

The sample comes from a study of cytomegalovirus exposure and HLA in healthy donors (dated by TCRdb to 2017 to 2019). For the wider study: An earlier analysis of approximately 640 of the donors reported approximately 300 Gb of sequence data and 120 million or so unique TCR beta sequences from 190 million or so T cells. Around 330 gigabases of sequencing data and 70 million to 100 million unique TCR sequences made up an early release that covered 640 HLA-typed donors. Of the 300 to 450 genotyped donors, over 65% fell in the genetic ancestry cluster associated with self-reported Caucasian donors. The study aimed to test whether cataloging public T cell receptors could reveal signatures of past pathogen exposure. The study used immunosequencing to profile the T cell repertoires of 600 to 850 subjects and linked those repertoires to cytomegalovirus serostatus. Besides the first cohort of roughly 640 subjects, a separate validation cohort made up of 95 to 150 different subjects was used. The study combined high-throughput TCR immunosequencing, statistical association of individual TCRs with disease status, and machine learning to predict cytomegalovirus infection status. A later analysis re-analyzed previously published TCR beta repertoires from 550 to 700 donors and added high-resolution HLA genotyping to study TCR occurrence patterns. In the later analysis, no new phenotypic data were used to find candidate immune exposures; instead, reliance was placed on TCR beta sequences and their occurrence across donors. In an earlier analysis of 587 of the donors, high-throughput TCR beta sequencing was used to judge whether each TCR beta V gene segment behaved as functional or pseudogenic. Donor age, sex, ethnicity and CMV serostatus were collected together with the repertoire data. Genome-wide SNP genotypes for about 55% of the 666 donors were used in a later genetic analysis, which treated that subset as a discovery cohort. Every discovery cohort repertoire had been produced on one sequencing platform. Class I and class II HLA loci were covered by the typing at four-digit resolution. The number of typed donors differed by locus: about 620-640 for A, B, C, DRB1 and DQB1; 500 to 550 for DQA1; some 610 for DPA1; and some 470 for DPB1. Because of strong linkage in the cohort, roughly 5 DR-DQ haplotypes were treated as single units for association and clustering. On average, over 200,000 unique TCR beta nucleotide sequences were sequenced per donor among a few hundred genotyped donors of the cohort, with around 19% of those sequences being non-productive.

The method behind the library was the immunoSEQ multiplex PCR assay. For the multiplex PCR, a mixture combining 60 forward primers for TCR Vbeta segments and 13 reverse primers for TCR Jbeta segments was used. Amplification of the CDR3 region of rearranged TCR beta genes was performed with a multiplex PCR assay on genomic DNA. Amplified TCR beta libraries were sequenced as 87-base-pair reads on the Illumina HiSeq System. The study's own analysis went as follows. Across the 670 or so repertoires, a later analysis counted approximately 83 million unique TCR beta chains, some 11 million of which were shared by at least two donors. Raw reads were error-corrected and collapsed into unique sequences with a nearest-neighbor algorithm that merged closely related sequences to remove PCR and sequencing errors. CDR3 sequences were aligned to IMGT reference sequences to assign V, D and J gene segments. For a sequence to be retained, a match of at least six nucleotides to both a V gene segment and a J gene segment was required. A rearrangement counted as productive if the CDR3 had no stop codons and remained in frame with V and J, and every other rearrangement counted as non-productive. Following IMGT convention, CDR3 was defined as the stretch from the second conserved V-encoded cysteine up to the conserved J-encoded phenylalanine. In an earlier analysis of around 600 of the donors, sequences lacking an unambiguous match to a single V gene segment were excluded. In an earlier analysis of several hundred of the donors, V segments were called functional above 56.7% productive rearrangements and were called segregating when the between-donor standard deviation exceeded 5%. To diagnose cytomegalovirus status from the catalog of TCR beta chain sequences, a statistical classification framework was built. V and J gene assignment, in a later analysis, came from comparing TCR nucleotide sequences with IMGT/GENE-DB human TR gene sequences. In a later analysis, CDR3 sequences and most-parsimonious VDJ recombination scenarios were assigned using the TCRdist pipeline. A later analysis defined each TCR beta chain by its CDR3 amino acid sequence plus V-gene family, and excluded reads lacking a unique V-gene family. To address suspected cross-contamination and a sequencing artifact, a later analysis removed around 600 highly shared, low-generation-probability nucleotide sequences. In a later analysis, a clonal expansion index was calculated for each public chain from normalized within-repertoire ranks of inferred template counts. A later analysis computed generation probabilities with a VDJ recombination model fitted to out-of-frame rearrangements, and checked the results against IGoR. In a later analysis, hypergeometric tests were used to score TCR-TCR, TCR-HLA and TCR-CMV co-occurrence, with a repertoire-size bias correction applied to TCR pairs. In a later analysis, false discovery rates were estimated by permuting HLA or CMV assignments 20 times. In a later analysis, co-occurring TCRs were grouped with DBSCAN, and TCRdist sequence similarity was added when clustering was performed within HLA-allele-positive subsets. Co-occurrence clustering excluded repertoires with fewer than 30,000 or more than 120,000 public chains, plus five with anomalous nucleotide sharing. The source is immuneACCESS, and TCRdb retained only in-frame sequences with V and J called. Part of the clones is not carried over; for the studies checked, unresolved V genes explain less than half of this, and the remainder is unexplained. That table is the source of V, J and clone size, and D and trimming were worked out from the DNA. Here the sample has about 180,000 clones; over 65% occur a single time. Roughly 3.7% of the sample belongs to the ten largest clones.

Beyond this particular receptor, the publication reports: A further reported finding was that TCR beta sequences accurately predicted the HLA-A and HLA-B alleles for most subjects in the first cohort. The sequencing pipeline was judged likely to have produced a cluster of highly shared sequence variants as a technical artifact. A later analysis found that HLA-associated TCR beta chains were more clonally expanded and had lower generation probabilities than equally common non-associated chains. CMV serostatus was the only immune exposure information available for the cohort. Broadly in line with IMGT annotations, most TCR beta V segments showed up in productive rearrangements about 87% or about 30% of the time in an earlier analysis of several hundred of the donors. Three of the identified cytomegalovirus-associated TCR beta chains were confirmed in vitro to be specific for cytomegalovirus antigens. According to a later analysis, parvovirus B19, influenza, CMV and Epstein-Barr virus appeared linked to several top co-occurrence clusters. Most TCR sequences were seen in very few donors, while some public TCRs were found in many individuals. Most CMV-associated TCR beta chains appeared to be HLA-restricted in a later analysis, and the HLA associations seemed to be driven largely by CMV exposure. Because counts were too low, roughly 17 rarely observed V segments, including chromosome 9 orphons, were left out of the earlier analysis of over 550 of the donors. This cohort had only TCR beta chains sequenced, and the lack of alpha or paired-chain data limited which features could be detected. The presence/absence analyses assumed that sequencing depth was roughly uniform across donors, and that assumption may not be true. A later analysis found that TCR association rates varied across HLA loci, with DRB1 alleles showing the most associated TCRs and HLA-C alleles the fewest. In a later genetic analysis, fewer N-insertions in productive TCRs were reported among donors in an Asian-associated ancestry cluster than the approximately 710-donor mean. A later analysis associated roughly 17,000 TCR beta sequences with specific HLA alleles at a false discovery rate of 0.05. Strong co-occurrence of HLA alleles, especially DR and DQ, made assigning TCR associations to individual alleles difficult. The authors suggested that the approach could potentially be extended to other disease states and immunological phenotypes. The study listed 164 TCR beta chains as associated with cytomegalovirus. Because some donors lacked HLA typing at each locus, the association tests relied only on the typed subset. Because the 87-base-pair reads could not distinguish some IMGT-functional V segments, including TRBV6-2 and TRBV6-3, those segments were excluded. Linkage disequilibrium might explain the correlated functional status among segregating V segments, but an unknown experimental factor could not be ruled out. Cytomegalovirus status was reported to be diagnosed by the classifier with high specificity and sensitivity in both the original and validation cohorts. In a later genetic analysis, a missense DCLRE1C variant was associated with V-gene and J-gene trimming of TCR beta chains, and the association was replicated in an independent cohort.

This receptor was taken from a woman aged 55-69 years in good health and CMV-seropositive. Specimen: PBMCs. The chain is encoded by TRBV2 joined to TRBJ2-3; the D gene is not confidently resolved. Here is the DNA: TGTGCCAGCAGGGCCACCCCCCTAGCGCAGTATTTT. The encoded protein is CASRATPLAQYF. Supplemented by the reference TRBV2 and TRBJ2-3 proteins around the CDR3, the complete variable domain is EPEVTQTPSHQVTQMGQEVILRCVPISNHLYFYWYRQILGQKVEFLVSFYNNEISEKSEIFDDQFSVERPDGSNFTLKIRSTKLEDSAMYFCASRATPLAQYFGPGTRLTVL.